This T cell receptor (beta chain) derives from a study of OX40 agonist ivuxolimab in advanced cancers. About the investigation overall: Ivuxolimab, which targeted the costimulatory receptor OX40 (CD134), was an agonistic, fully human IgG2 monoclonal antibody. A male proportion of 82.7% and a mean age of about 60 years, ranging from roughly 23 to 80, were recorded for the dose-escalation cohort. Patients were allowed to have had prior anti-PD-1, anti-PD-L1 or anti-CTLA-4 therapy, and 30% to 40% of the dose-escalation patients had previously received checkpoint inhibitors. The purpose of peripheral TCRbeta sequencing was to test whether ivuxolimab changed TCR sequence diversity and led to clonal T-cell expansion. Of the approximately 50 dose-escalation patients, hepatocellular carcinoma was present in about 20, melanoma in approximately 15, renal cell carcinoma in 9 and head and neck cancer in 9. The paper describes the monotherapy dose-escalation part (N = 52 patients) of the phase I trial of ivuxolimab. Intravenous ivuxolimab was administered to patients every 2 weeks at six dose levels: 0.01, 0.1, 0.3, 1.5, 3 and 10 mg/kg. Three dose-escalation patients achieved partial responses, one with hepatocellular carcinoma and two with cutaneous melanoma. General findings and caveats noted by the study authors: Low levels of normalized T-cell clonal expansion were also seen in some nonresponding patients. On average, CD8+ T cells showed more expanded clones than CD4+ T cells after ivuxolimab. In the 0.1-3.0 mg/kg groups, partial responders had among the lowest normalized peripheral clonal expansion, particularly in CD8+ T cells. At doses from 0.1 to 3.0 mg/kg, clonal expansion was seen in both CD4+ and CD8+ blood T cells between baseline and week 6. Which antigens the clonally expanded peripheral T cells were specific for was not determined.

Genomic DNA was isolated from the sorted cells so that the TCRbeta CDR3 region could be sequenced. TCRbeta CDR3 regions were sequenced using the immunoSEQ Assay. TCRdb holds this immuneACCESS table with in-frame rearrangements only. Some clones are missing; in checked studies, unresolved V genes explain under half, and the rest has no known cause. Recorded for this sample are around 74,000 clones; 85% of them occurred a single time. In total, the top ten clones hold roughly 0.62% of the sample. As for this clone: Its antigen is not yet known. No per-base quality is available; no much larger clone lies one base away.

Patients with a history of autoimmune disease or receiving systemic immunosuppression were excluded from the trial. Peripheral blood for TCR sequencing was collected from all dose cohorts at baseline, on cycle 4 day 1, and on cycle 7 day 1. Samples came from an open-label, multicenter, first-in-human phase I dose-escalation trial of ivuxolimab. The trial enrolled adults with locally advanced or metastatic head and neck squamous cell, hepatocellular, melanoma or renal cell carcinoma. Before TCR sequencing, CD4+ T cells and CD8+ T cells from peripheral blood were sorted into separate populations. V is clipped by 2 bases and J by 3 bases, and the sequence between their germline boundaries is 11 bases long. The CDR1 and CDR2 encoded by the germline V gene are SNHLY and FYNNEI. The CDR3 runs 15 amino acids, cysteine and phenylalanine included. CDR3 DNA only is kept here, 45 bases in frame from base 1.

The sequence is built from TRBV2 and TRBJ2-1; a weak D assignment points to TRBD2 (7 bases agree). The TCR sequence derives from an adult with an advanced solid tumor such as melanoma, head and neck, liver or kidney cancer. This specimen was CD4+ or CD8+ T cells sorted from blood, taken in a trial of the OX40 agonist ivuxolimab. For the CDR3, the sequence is CASSERGAYYNEQFF. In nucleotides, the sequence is TGTGCCAGCAGTGAACGGGGGGCCTACTACAATGAGCAGTTCTTC.